The 11 T cell receptor beta chains in this list originate from one sample, sequenced in a study of T cell repertoires in cytomegalovirus infection. Using its own MiXCR run on the reads, TCRdb lists one record per CDR3 protein. The sample carries over 150,000 distinct CDR3 sequences, 13% to 15% recorded once. The sequenced material came from PBMCs. Every receptor here comes from a human donor in good health (CMV status not recorded). Some clones in this sample may be carry-over from other donors' samples.

Turning to this clonotype: One junction end does not reproduce the germline sequence, and a read error may be involved. The V call is TRBV5-6, the J call TRBJ2-5, with D perhaps assigned TRBD1 or TRBD2 (5 bases each). Germline V gene sequence: CDR1 SGHDT, CDR2 YYEEEE. This CDR3 spans 11 amino acids. The CDR3 sequence is CASSSSGTLRF. The CDR3 DNA sequence: TGTGCCAGCAGCTCATCCGGGACCCTCCGGTTT. The variable domain in full, completed from reference TRBV5-6 and TRBJ2-5, reads DAGVTQSPTHLIKTRGQQVTLRCSPKSGHDTVSWYQQALGQGPQFIFQYYEEEERQRGNFPDRFSGHQFPNYSSELNVNALLLGDSALYLCASSSSGTLRFGPGTRLLVL.

This clonotype was seen many times. The CDR3 bases are TGCGCCAGCAGCCAAGATTTGACTGGCGGCTACACCTTC. Amino acid sequence: CASSQDLTGGYTF. The chain carries TRBV4-1 and TRBJ1-2; D ambiguous. The CDR3 totals 13 residues. V was cut by 0 bases and J by 8 bases, with 10 bases left in between. Germline V gene data show CDR1 as MGHRA and CDR2 as YSYEKL.

This clonotype has ten or more counts. The V gene is TRBV7-2, the J gene TRBJ2-7, with D tentatively TRBD2 (5 bases). The germline CDR1 and CDR2 sequences are SGHTA and FQGNSA. CDR3 length: 15 residues. Deletions cut 5 bases from V and 0 bases from J, with 14 bases between. This CDR3 reads CASSPSGGYSYEQYF. DNA of the CDR3: TGTGCCAGCAGCCCTTCGGGCGGGTACTCCTACGAGCAGTACTTC.

This clonotype was seen many times. J is TRBJ2-3 and V is TRBV28; TRBD1 is a possible D gene (6 bases). The CDR3 sequence is 15 residues long. Trimming stripped 2 bases from V and 2 bases from J, with 11 bases between. Germline CDR1 reads MDHEN; CDR2 reads SYDVKM. The DNA of the CDR3 is TGTGCCAGCAGTTTAGGGGGCGCTAACACAGATACGCAGTATTTT. Protein: CASSLGGANTDTQYF.

The V gene is TRBV11-2, the J gene TRBJ1-4; no clear D. V dropped 1 base and J dropped 0 bases, with 9 bases sitting between them. This CDR3 has 16 amino acids. Germline lookup yields CDR1 SGHAT and CDR2 FQNNGV. CDR3 in DNA: TGTGCCAGCAGCTTAGCACGGTCTCCAACTAATGAAAAACTGTTTTTT. It specifies CASSLARSPTNEKLFF.

The chain carries TRBV7-3 and TRBJ1-6, with D uncertain. V dropped 0 bases and J dropped 9 bases, with 6 bases sitting between them. Germline loops: CDR1 SGHTA, CDR2 FQGTGA. The CDR3 runs to 13 residues. CDR3 nucleotides: TGTGCCAGCAGCTTAACGAAGACTTCACCCCTCCACTTT. Translated: CASSLTKTSPLHF.

CDR3 in amino acids: CASTTGFGNTIYF. As DNA, the CDR3 is TGTGCCAGCACCACAGGGTTTGGAAACACCATATATTTT. This chain links TRBV28 with TRBJ1-3, with D perhaps TRBD1 (6 bases). CDR1 and CDR2 from the germline V gene are MDHEN and SYDVKM. Trimming pared 7 bases from V and 3 bases from J, leaving 10 bases between. The CDR3 extends over 13 amino acids.

This sequence joins TRBV4-3 and TRBJ1-2, with TRBD1 matching 7 bases. From germline, CDR1 is LGHNA and CDR2 YSLEER. V lost 4 bases, J lost 6 bases, and 14 bases stayed unmatched. This CDR3 has 16 residues. The CDR3 protein is CASSRIHKGAGNGYTF. The CDR3 DNA reads TGCGCCAGCAGCCGGATTCACAAGGGGGCAGGGAATGGCTACACCTTC.

This chain connects TRBV28 to TRBJ2-1; D is undetermined. Germline V gene lookup returns CDR1 MDHEN and CDR2 SYDVKM. The CDR3 runs 17 residues. Trimming cost V 5 bases and J 4 bases, with 21 bases left between them. In DNA form, the CDR3 reads TGTGCCAGCAGTCCCACCCGCAGGTCGATAGGGTACAATGAGCAGTTCTTC. This gives the protein CASSPTRRSIGYNEQFF.

This clonotype was found a few times. A read error is possible here, since a much larger clone lies one base away. The gene calls are TRBV7-6 and TRBJ2-7; 8 nucleotides match TRBD1. Germline assignment: CDR1 SGHVS and CDR2 FNYEAQ. V was pared by 1 base and J by 5 bases, with 7 bases of the junction left unmatched. The CDR3 has 15 residues. The CDR3 protein is CASSLETRQGNEQYF. CDR3 DNA sequence: TGTGCCAGCAGCTTAGAAACGAGACAGGGGAACGAGCAGTACTTC. The whole variable domain, filled in from reference TRBV7-6 and TRBJ2-7, reads GAGVSQSPRYKVTKRGQDVALRCDPISGHVSLYWYRQALGQGPEFLTYFNYEAQQDKSGLPNDRFSAERPEGSISTLTIQRTEQRDSAMYRCASSLETRQGNEQYFGPGTRLTVT.

Only a few counts were recorded for this clonotype. J is TRBJ2-6 and V is TRBV6-2 or TRBV6-3; 9 bases agree with TRBD1. Unmatched junction bases numbered 1, after V lost 2 bases and J lost 2 bases. CDR1 is MNHEY, CDR2 SVGEGT, per germline. The CDR3 runs 16 residues. CDR3 amino acids: CASSYGTGTGANVLTF. The CDR3 DNA reads TGTGCCAGCAGTTACGGGACAGGGACTGGGGCCAACGTCCTGACTTTC.